A selection of T cell receptor beta chains follows, all from one sample in a study of identical twins. TCRdb redid the calling of the 5' RACE reads with MiXCR, one entry per CDR3 protein. The sample contains 450,000 or so distinct CDR3 sequences, 20% to 25% of which appear only once. The same data also went into a second study, on T cells expressing NK-cell markers.

Material for sequencing was CD4+ T cells sorted from blood. Receptors were obtained from a woman in her late teens or twenties in good health. CDR3s include the opening cysteine and the closing phenylalanine or tryptophan. Clone size is given for some rows only: seen once, a few or many times, or a class if the clone is expanded.

-,TRBV6-1,CASRRTLAGEWEQYF
few,TRBV6-2/TRBV6-3,CASSYNPHLNPGGGMNTEAFF
few,TRBV9,CASSEGPIRDTQYF
-,TRBV10-3,CAISQTSGSQETQYF
-,TRBV12-3/TRBV12-4,CASSQHPSGYTF
-,TRBV11-1,CASSLSRAGAGDTQYF
-,TRBV27,CASRRGQLPYEQYF
few,TRBV7-8,CASSPGGRYSGELFF
few,TRBV7-3,CASSLSLTGRIKPVTGELFF
-,TRBV20-1,CSARNPGGNIQYF
-,TRBV5-1,CASSLEVRSTGELFF
many,TRBV5-1,CASSLERPSSYNEQFF
-,TRBV5-1,CASSIRASNTEAFF
-,TRBV19,CASSAAVSNQPQHF
few,TRBV10-3,CAIGGVDTQYF
few,TRBV20-1,CSASTAGNSPLHF
many,TRBV12-3/TRBV12-4,CASRRGATDTQYF
few,TRBV28,CASHSTYEQYF
-,TRBV18,CASSPPLQSSYNEQFF
few,TRBV6-2/TRBV6-3,CASRSHRNNSPLHF
few,TRBV6-4,CASSEAFTGELFF
few,TRBV7-9,CASSLSGGTYNEQFF
few,TRBV29-1,CSVTTGVLNTEAFF
-,TRBV7-9,CASSRYNQETQYF
-,TRBV9,CASSVGLAGGLPYEQYF
-,TRBV20-1,CSAPPGTRAETQYF
few,TRBV7-7,CASSLGPGHTQYF
few,TRBV5-1,CASSRIVGTEAFF
-,TRBV5-1,CASSTSGTSGRNTDTQYF
-,TRBV12-3/TRBV12-4,CASTLSGSYNEQFF
many,TRBV6-5,CASSYYGLPHGELFF
-,TRBV20-1,CSALSGGAQDTQYF
few,TRBV5-6,CASSRRERGEQYF
-,TRBV20-1,CSAPVATGDQETQYF
few,TRBV20-1,CSARSDNEQFF
few,TRBV20-1,CSARKGGQETQYF
-,TRBV6-5,CASSYLAAVYEQYF
few,TRBV7-8,CASSLGGQAWLEQYF
few,TRBV19,CASSIGGSGKYNEQFF
-,TRBV10-3,CAISEYGGETQYF